This passage covers 27 T cell receptor beta chains from one sample sequenced in a study of shared clonotypes between healthy human individuals. Method: immunoSEQ multiplex PCR; TCRdb's copy keeps in-frame clones and lacks some. In the table there are about 2.4 million clones, roughly 93% of which are singletons. Sequencing was carried out using naive CD4+ T cells from PBMCs. As for subset: CD45RA+ positively selected. Source of these receptors: a young man in good health. Some clones in this sample may be carry-over from other donors' samples.

J is TRBJ2-1 and V is TRBV12-5; 14 bases are a match to TRBD2. V gave up 5 bases and J gave up 10 bases; unmatched junction bases: 7. Germline V gives CDR1 LGHNT, CDR2 FRNRAP. The CDR3 has 15 residues. CDR3 coding DNA: TGTGCTAGTGGTCGGACTAGCGGGAGGACTAGGGAGCAGTTCTTC. Amino acids: CASGRTSGRTREQFF.

The sample holds one count of this clone. Other DNA sequences within the sample encode an identical CDR3. The chain recombines TRBV28 with TRBJ2-3; 7 bases align to TRBD2. The J segment lost 1 base and the V segment lost 4 bases, leaving 2 bases of the junction unmatched. The CDR3 is 14 amino acids. The germline CDR1 and CDR2 sequences are MDHEN and SYDVKM. CDR3 DNA sequence: TGTGCCAGCAGTTGGGGGAGGGGCACAGATACGCAGTATTTT. It specifies CASSWGRGTDTQYF.

V and J are TRBV5-4 and TRBJ1-2; D uncertain. CDR3 length equals 14 residues. Trimming cost V 1 base and J 7 bases, with 14 bases left between them. Germline CDR1 SGHNT, CDR2 YYREEE (reference sequence). CDR3 bases: TGTGCCAGCAGCTTGTGGGAGGGTTTGGGTGGCTACACCTTC. It codes for CASSLWEGLGGYTF.

The chain combines TRBV7-3 with TRBJ2-5; tentatively, D is TRBD2 (6 bases). V was cut by 1 base and J by 6 bases, with 15 bases left in between. CDR1 SGHTA and CDR2 FQGTGA come from the germline V gene. This CDR3 contains 15 residues. The CDR3 coding sequence is TGTGCCAGCAGCTTAAGTAGGGCGGGATGGAAGACCCAGTACTTC. Translation: CASSLSRAGWKTQYF.

The chain recombines TRBV6-1 with TRBJ1-5; D gene unclear. The CDR3 sequence is 15 residues long. The germline V and J ends were trimmed by 4 bases and 7 bases, with 17 bases remaining between them. The germline V gene encodes CDR1 MNHNS and CDR2 SASEGT. The CDR3: CASSGAGGFGQPQHF. CDR3 in DNA: TGTGCCAGCAGTGGGGCGGGAGGGTTCGGGCAGCCCCAGCATTTT.

The CDR3 reads CASSLNTLVNLANTGELFF. CDR3 bases: TGCGCCAGCAGCTTAAATACTCTCGTTAATCTCGCGAACACCGGGGAGCTGTTTTTT. J is TRBJ2-2 and V is TRBV5-1; D gene uncertain. Looked up from germline, CDR1 is SGHRS and CDR2 is YFSETQ. Trimming pared 2 bases from V and 0 bases from J, leaving 20 bases between. This CDR3 comprises 19 residues. Together with reference TRBV5-1 and TRBJ2-2, the CDR3 gives the full variable domain: KAGVTQTPRYLIKTRGQQVTLSCSPISGHRSVSWYQQTPGQGLQFLFEYFSETQRNKGNFPGRFSGRQFSNSRSEMNVSTLELGDSALYLCASSLNTLVNLANTGELFFGEGSRLTVL.

The genes are TRBV5-1 and TRBJ2-1; D assignment may be TRBD1 or TRBD2 (7 bases each). This CDR3 comprises 16 residues. Germline CDR1 is SGHRS and CDR2 is YFSETQ. V was clipped by 0 bases and J by 2 bases, with 12 bases between them. CDR3 loop: CASSLEGAGAYNEQFF. The CDR3 DNA reads as TGCGCCAGCAGCTTGGAGGGGGCGGGAGCCTACAATGAGCAGTTCTTC.

The chain employs TRBV19 and TRBJ2-5, with D hard to call. Germline lookup yields CDR1 LNHDA and CDR2 SQIVND (reference sequence). The CDR3 covers 14 residues. Trimming removed 5 bases from V and 4 bases from J, with 14 bases in between. The CDR3 loop is CASSPQVRGETQYF. The CDR3 DNA sequence: TGTGCCAGTAGTCCCCAGGTTCGCGGAGAGACCCAGTACTTC.

The chain joins TRBV7-3 to TRBJ2-2; perhaps TRBD1 as D (6 bases). CDR3 length: 16 amino acids. Germline CDR1 reads SGHTA; CDR2 reads FQGTGA. The V gene lost 0 bases and the J gene lost 5 bases, with 13 bases spanning the gap. This CDR3 is CASSLTGAQRTGELFF. The CDR3 DNA is TGTGCCAGCAGCTTAACGGGGGCGCAAAGGACCGGGGAGCTGTTTTTT.

The V call is TRBV2, the J call TRBJ2-5; 12 bases line up with TRBD2. Germline trimming cut 6 bases from V and 5 bases from J; bases unmatched to any gene: 13. The CDR3 is made up of 17 amino acids. Per germline, CDR1 SNHLY and CDR2 FYNNEI. The CDR3 region is CASSWASGRAVGETQYF. CDR3 bases: TGTGCCAGCAGCTGGGCTAGCGGGAGGGCCGTGGGGGAGACCCAGTACTTC.

J is TRBJ1-1 and V is TRBV27; TRBD1 is a possible D gene (6 bases). Germline CDR1 reads MNHEY; CDR2 reads SMNVEV (reference sequence). V dropped 2 bases and J dropped 5 bases, with 21 bases sitting between them. The CDR3 is 17 amino acids. This chain's CDR3 is CASSLIRGHPLRTEAFF. Written as DNA, the CDR3 is TGTGCCAGCAGTTTAATTAGGGGACACCCTTTGAGGACTGAAGCTTTCTTT.

This sequence joins TRBV7-9 and TRBJ2-3, with D possibly matching TRBD2 (6 bases). This CDR3 comprises 17 residues. V was pared by 3 bases and J by 10 bases, with 26 bases between. Per the germline V gene, CDR1 is SEHNR and CDR2 is FQNEAQ (reference sequence). CDR3 region: CASSLNTGLGRRLSQYF. Here the CDR3 DNA reads TGTGCCAGCAGCTTGAATACGGGACTTGGGCGGCGCTTGTCGCAGTATTTT.

The chain combines TRBV28 with TRBJ1-3; D remains unclear. The CDR3 consists of 13 residues. The germline gives CDR1 MDHEN, CDR2 SYDVKM. Trimming pared 5 bases from V and 1 base from J, leaving 6 bases between. CDR3 sequence reads: CASSISSGNTIYF. CDR3 in DNA: TGTGCCAGCAGTATTAGTTCTGGAAACACCATATATTTT.

This clone was recorded only once. The chain links TRBV30 to TRBJ2-3; TRBD2 matches at 11 bases. Germline lookup yields CDR1 GTSNPN and CDR2 SVGIG (reference sequence). Trimming cost V 0 bases and J 1 base; bases outside gene matches: 9. This CDR3 comprises 18 residues. For the CDR3, the DNA is TGTGCCTGGAGTGTACGCAGTCTAGCGGGAGGCGGCACAGATACGCAGTATTTT. This encodes CAWSVRSLAGGGTDTQYF.

The chain carries TRBV6-6 and TRBJ2-5; 7 bases agree with TRBD2. Judging by the DNA end, TRBJ2-7 fits better; the J call may be wrong. Germline CDR1 and CDR2: MNHNY and SVGAGI (reference sequence). The CDR3 is 13 residues long. CDR3 in DNA: TGTGCCAGCCGCGAGGGAGGGCATTACGAGCAGTACTTC. Its translation: CASREGGHYEQYF.

This clone was counted a single time. The rearrangement uses TRBV27 and TRBJ1-2, with TRBD1 matching over 7 bases. CDR3 size: 18 residues. Germline CDR1 MNHEY, CDR2 SMNVEV (reference sequence). V gave up 3 bases and J gave up 4 bases; unmatched junction bases: 17. The CDR3 DNA is TGTGCCAGCAGTTTGGGTTCAAGGACAGGCCCACAGACCTATGGCTACACCTTC. Residues: CASSLGSRTGPQTYGYTF.

The V and J genes are TRBV19 and TRBJ1-2; no clear D gene. The germline V gene encodes CDR1 LNHDA and CDR2 SQIVND (reference sequence). The CDR3 has 12 residues. The germline V and J ends were trimmed by 4 bases and 8 bases, with 11 bases remaining between them. The CDR3 protein is CASSRSFGGYTF. The CDR3 DNA sequence: TGTGCCAGTAGTAGATCCTTTGGAGGCTACACCTTC. Drawing the rest from reference TRBV19 and TRBJ1-2, the complete variable domain is DGGITQSPKYLFRKEGQNVTLSCEQNLNHDAMYWYRQDPGQGLRLIYYSQIVNDFQKGDIAEGYSVSREKKESFPLTVTSAQKNPTAFYLCASSRSFGGYTFGSGTRLTVV.

The chain is built from TRBV30 and TRBJ2-1; 10 bases agree with TRBD2. The germline gives CDR1 GTSNPN, CDR2 SVGIG (reference sequence). V lost 8 bases, J lost 9 bases, and 4 bases stayed unmatched. The CDR3 loop spans 11 amino acids. The CDR3 loop is CAGTSVREQFF. CDR3 DNA sequence: TGTGCCGGGACTAGCGTGCGTGAGCAGTTCTTC.

The chain joins TRBV27 to TRBJ1-2, with a tentative D call TRBD1 (5 bases). V dropped 5 bases and J dropped 4 bases, with 23 bases sitting between them. The CDR3 extends over 17 amino acids. The germline CDR1 and CDR2 sequences are MNHEY and SMNVEV (reference sequence). CDR3 loop: CASSHSLLGGAGYGYTF. DNA of the CDR3: TGTGCCAGCAGTCACTCACTTTTGGGGGGTGCGGGCTATGGCTACACCTTC.

This chain joins TRBV5-1 and TRBJ1-2; D is perhaps TRBD1 (5 bases). CDR3 length: 13 amino acids. Looked up from germline, CDR1 is SGHRS and CDR2 is YFSETQ. Between the trimmed V and J ends, which lost 0 bases and 8 bases, there was a span of 11 bases. The CDR3: CASSLAAQGGYTF. DNA for the CDR3: TGCGCCAGCAGCTTGGCGGCCCAGGGCGGCTACACCTTC.

V usage is TRBV7-9 and J usage is TRBJ1-4; the match to TRBD1 covers 7 bases. The CDR3 has 16 amino acids. Germline V lookup: CDR1 SEHNR, CDR2 FQNEAQ (reference sequence). V shed 1 base and J 7 bases; nucleotides not matched to a gene: 9. The CDR3: CASSLGLAGGSEKLFF. CDR3 DNA: TGTGCCAGCAGCTTAGGTTTGGCAGGGGGGAGTGAAAAACTGTTTTTT.

The V and J genes are TRBV5-1 and TRBJ2-2, with D perhaps being TRBD1 or TRBD2 (5 bases each). The CDR3 runs to 16 residues. Germline loops: CDR1 SGHRS, CDR2 YFSETQ. Between the trimmed V and J ends, which lost 4 bases and 4 bases, there was a span of 17 bases. The CDR3 DNA reads TGCGCCAGCAGCCAACGGCCAGGGAGAGGCACCGGGGAGCTGTTTTTT. Its protein is CASSQRPGRGTGELFF.

J is TRBJ2-6 and V is TRBV4-1; D call uncertain. This CDR3 has 20 residues. CDR1 is MGHRA, CDR2 YSYEKL, per germline. Between the trimmed V and J ends, which lost 6 bases and 0 bases, there was a span of 24 bases. Here the CDR3 reads CASSRLPLPARVSGANVLTF. The CDR3 DNA is TGCGCCAGCAGTCGACTCCCTCTCCCCGCTAGGGTCTCTGGGGCCAACGTCCTGACTTTC.

The CDR3 region has the DNA TGTGCCAGCAGCTTAGGAGGCGGGCGTTGGGGCAATGAGCAGTTCTTC. This sequence encodes CASSLGGGRWGNEQFF. The chain recombines TRBV7-6 with TRBJ2-1, with TRBD2 as a possible D gene (5 bases). V was clipped by 1 base and J by 6 bases, with 16 bases between them. Germline lookup yields CDR1 SGHVS and CDR2 FNYEAQ. The CDR3 loop spans 16 amino acids.

The V and J genes are TRBV28 and TRBJ2-7; 13 positions match TRBD2. J was trimmed by 6 bases and V by 6 bases; bases with no gene match: 8. Germline V lookup: CDR1 MDHEN, CDR2 SYDVKM. The CDR3 sequence is 15 residues long. The CDR3 sequence is CASSKLAGGPGEQYF. Here the CDR3 DNA reads TGTGCCAGCAGCAAACTAGCGGGAGGGCCTGGCGAGCAGTACTTC.

The genes are TRBV30 and TRBJ2-7; 10 bases agree with TRBD1. Trimming took 5 bases from V and 7 from J; bases not matched to a gene: 8. Germline lookup yields CDR1 GTSNPN and CDR2 SVGIG (reference sequence). CDR3 length: 13 residues. CDR3 residues: CAWAGTGVWEQYF. The DNA of the CDR3 is TGTGCCTGGGCCGGGACAGGGGTGTGGGAGCAGTACTTC.

The chain links TRBV28 to TRBJ2-7; TRBD1 agrees at 7 bases. CDR3 length equals 12 residues. Trimming at V came to 6 bases and at J to 7 bases, leaving 6 bases not matched to a gene. Germline loops: CDR1 MDHEN, CDR2 SYDVKM. The CDR3 protein is CASRTGPSEQYF. The CDR3 coding sequence is TGTGCCAGCAGGACAGGGCCCTCTGAGCAGTACTTC.